The rows below give T cell receptor beta chains drawn from one sample of a study of vaccination effects on CD4 cells after COVID-19. Their target antigens are unknown. Only in-frame clones appear in the TCRdb table, and some are missing; sequencing was by immunoSEQ multiplex PCR. Of tens of thousands of clones listed, around 67% are singletons. The source material was CD4+ T cells from PBMCs cultured with a peptide pool, sampled before COVID-19 vaccination. The receptors here all came from a human donor who had a prior SARS-CoV-2 infection. CDR3s include the opening cysteine and the closing phenylalanine or tryptophan. A D gene is named only where the DNA matches it firmly. The listing skips clone size in some rows; elsewhere it reads once, few, many or a size class.

V gene: TRBV10-3
clone size: NA
J gene: TRBJ2-1
D gene: NA
CDR3 DNA: TGTGCCATCAGTGACAGGACCTCCTACAATGAGCAGTTCTTC
CDR3 protein: CAISDRTSYNEQFF

V gene: TRBV19
clone size: NA
J gene: TRBJ1-6
D gene: NA
CDR3 DNA: TGTGCCAGTAGTATCCGGGGTTCACCCCTCCACTTT
CDR3 protein: CASSIRGSPLHF

V gene: TRBV7-8
clone size: NA
J gene: TRBJ1-1
D gene: NA
CDR3 DNA: TGTGCCAGCAGACTGAGCAGGGAGAACACTGAAGCTTTCTTT
CDR3 protein: CASRLSRENTEAFF

V gene: TRBV2
clone size: few
J gene: TRBJ1-4
D gene: TRBD1
CDR3 DNA: TGTGCCAGCAGGCAGACAGGGGGAAGTGAAAAACTGTTTTTT
CDR3 protein: CASRQTGGSEKLFF

V gene: TRBV11-2
clone size: NA
J gene: TRBJ2-2
D gene: NA
CDR3 DNA: TGTGCCAGCAGCTTGAATTCTAGGGAGCTGTTTTTT
CDR3 protein: CASSLNSRELFF

V gene: TRBV5-1
clone size: few
J gene: TRBJ2-2
D gene: TRBD2
CDR3 DNA: TGCGCCAGCAAGGGACTAGCGGGGACCGGGGAGCTGTTTTTT
CDR3 protein: CASKGLAGTGELFF

V gene: TRBV10-1
clone size: NA
J gene: TRBJ2-5
D gene: NA
CDR3 DNA: TGCGCCAGCAGTGTGTGCACAACAGTCCAAGAGACCCAGTACTTC
CDR3 protein: CASSVCTTVQETQYF

V gene: TRBV3-1/TRBV3-2
clone size: few
J gene: TRBJ1-2
D gene: NA
CDR3 DNA: TGTGCCAGCAGCCAAGACACGGGGCTCGCTAACTATGGCTACACCTTC
CDR3 protein: CASSQDTGLANYGYTF

V gene: TRBV4-2
clone size: NA
J gene: TRBJ1-3
D gene: NA
CDR3 DNA: TGTGCCAGCAGCCAAGACGGAATGGTAGGGGTTAACTCTGGAAACACCATATATTTT
CDR3 protein: CASSQDGMVGVNSGNTIYF

V gene: TRBV15
clone size: NA
J gene: TRBJ1-5
D gene: TRBD1
CDR3 DNA: TGTGCCACCAGCTGGACAGGGTGGGAAGGCAATCAGCCCCAGCATTTT
CDR3 protein: CATSWTGWEGNQPQHF